Detailed here is one T cell receptor beta chain. This record belongs to a study of blood T cell repertoires in COVID-19. Across the study: The United States, Italy and Spain provided the acute and convalescent COVID-19 samples. Sample material is recorded as cDNA or gDNA derived from T cells, B-cell-depleted T cells, or PBMCs.

Per the authors' pipeline: Amplified reference gene primers provided the basis for estimating nucleated cell counts. The assay was immunoSEQ multiplex PCR, and TCRdb's table has in-frame clones only and misses some. V, J and clone size reflect that table, while D and trimming were determined from the DNA. The repertoire holds around 64,000 clones, with roughly 78% as singletons. The CDR3 has 16 amino acids. Per the germline V gene, CDR1 is SGHTA and CDR2 is FQGNSA. The junction had 10 bases not matched to a gene; V was cut back by 8 bases and J by 5 bases. Sequencing was performed on peripheral blood. This chain uses TRBV7-2 with TRBJ2-2, with 11 nucleotides matching TRBD1. The TCR sequence derives from a man aged 60 to 75 with acute or convalescent COVID-19. Written as DNA, the CDR3 is TGTGCCAGCTCGGACAGGGGGCTGGATATAACCGGGGAGCTGTTTTTT. It is translated as CASSDRGLDITGELFF.